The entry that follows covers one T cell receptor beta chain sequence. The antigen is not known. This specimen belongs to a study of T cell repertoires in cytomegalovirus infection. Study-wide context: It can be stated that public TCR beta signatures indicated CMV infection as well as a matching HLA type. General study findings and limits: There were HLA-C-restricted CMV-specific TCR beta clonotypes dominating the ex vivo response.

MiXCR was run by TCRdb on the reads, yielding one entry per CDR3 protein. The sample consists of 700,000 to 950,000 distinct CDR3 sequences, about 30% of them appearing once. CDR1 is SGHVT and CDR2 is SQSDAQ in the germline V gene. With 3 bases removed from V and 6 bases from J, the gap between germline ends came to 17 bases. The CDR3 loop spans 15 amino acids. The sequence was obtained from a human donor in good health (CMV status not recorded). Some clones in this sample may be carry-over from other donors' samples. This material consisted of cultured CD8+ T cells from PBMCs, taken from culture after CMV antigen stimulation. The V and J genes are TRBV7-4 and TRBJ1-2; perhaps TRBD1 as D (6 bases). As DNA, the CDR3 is TGTGCCAGCAGCTTTCTAGGGGGTGGTGAGGATGGCTACACCTTC. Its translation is CASSFLGGGEDGYTF.